Below, 28 T cell receptor beta chains from the same sample are listed, as sequenced in a study of cytomegalovirus exposure and HLA in healthy donors. PCR used 60 Vbeta primers and 13 Jbeta primers. Sequenced by immunoSEQ multiplex PCR; TCRdb stores in-frame clones only, minus some. The data contain 90,000 to 150,000 clones, approximately 72% of them singletons. The specimen was PBMCs. These receptors originate from a middle-aged woman in good health and CMV-seropositive.

The V and J genes are TRBV6-5 and TRBJ2-1; no reliable D call. Trimming shortened V by 4 bases and J by 5 bases, and 9 bases separated the two germline ends. Germline values: CDR1 MNHEY, CDR2 SVGAGI. The CDR3 runs to 13 residues. The CDR3 DNA reads as TGTGCCAGCAGTTCTCGTATCGACAATGAGCAGTTCTTC. This codes for CASSSRIDNEQFF.

V and J are TRBV19 and TRBJ1-1, with D possibly being TRBD1 (5 bases). Germline V gene data show CDR1 as LNHDA and CDR2 as SQIVND (reference sequence). This CDR3 comprises 14 residues. The V end was cut by 5 bases, the J end by 1 base, with 11 bases between. In DNA form, the CDR3 reads TGTGCCAGTAGTCCCTCAGGGTCGAACACTGAAGCTTTCTTT. Its protein product is CASSPSGSNTEAFF.

In its sample, this clone was seen a few times. The chain carries TRBV10-3 and TRBJ1-5, with D maybe TRBD1 (6 bases). The CDR3 spans 15 residues. Trimming shortened V by 11 bases and J by 3 bases, and 20 bases separated the two germline ends. Germline V lookup: CDR1 ENHRY, CDR2 SYGVKD. In DNA, the CDR3 is TGTGCCTACCTGTCGGGCGGGGGGCTCAATCAGCCCCAGCATTTT. This translates into CAYLSGGGLNQPQHF.

This chain uses TRBV6-1 with TRBJ2-1; no definite D call. CDR1 and CDR2 from the germline V gene are MNHNS and SASEGT. The V end lost 5 bases, the J end lost 4 bases, and 6 bases lay between the germline ends. The CDR3 consists of 12 residues. CDR3: CASSFTYNEQFF. CDR3 sequence (DNA): TGTGCCAGCAGTTTCACATACAATGAGCAGTTCTTC.

This chain links TRBV9 with TRBJ1-2, with TRBD1 matching 10 bases. The CDR3 loop spans 15 amino acids. From germline, CDR1 is SGDLS and CDR2 YYNGEE. Trimming removed 4 bases from V and 2 bases from J; junction bases left unmatched: 5. This CDR3 is CASSPRGQGNYGYTF. CDR3 nucleotide sequence: TGTGCCAGCAGCCCTAGGGGACAGGGGAACTATGGCTACACCTTC.

The sample holds one count of this clone. Here the CDR3 DNA reads TGCGCCAGCAGCCAACAAAGTACAGGGGATCTCTATGGCTACACCTTC. It specifies CASSQQSTGDLYGYTF. The V and J genes are TRBV4-1 and TRBJ1-2, with TRBD1 identical over 7 bases. Germline values: CDR1 MGHRA, CDR2 YSYEKL. The CDR3 is made up of 16 amino acids. V gave up 2 bases and J gave up 4 bases; unmatched junction bases: 10.

The chain joins TRBV7-2 to TRBJ2-1; D might be TRBD1 (6 bases). The length of the CDR3 is 15 residues. Germline CDR1 is SGHTA and CDR2 is FQGNSA. Trimming removed 0 bases from V and 4 bases from J, with 10 bases in between. The CDR3 loop is CASSLASGQYNEQFF. In DNA, the CDR3 is TGTGCCAGCAGCTTAGCCTCGGGACAATACAATGAGCAGTTCTTC.

V is TRBV29-1 and J is TRBJ1-1; TRBD1 matches at 7 bases. V gave up 1 base and J gave up 1 base; unmatched junction bases: 3. Per germline, CDR1 SQVTM and CDR2 ANQGSEA. The CDR3 has 14 residues. The CDR3 is CSVEARDRNTEAFF. CDR3 coding DNA: TGCAGCGTTGAAGCCCGGGACAGGAACACTGAAGCTTTCTTT.

This clone was counted between two and nine times. The chain links TRBV2 to TRBJ1-4; D might be TRBD1 (6 bases). V was shortened by 4 bases and J by 8 bases, with 14 bases between the two germline ends. Germline V gives CDR1 SNHLY, CDR2 FYNNEI. This CDR3 region has 14 residues. In nucleotides, the CDR3 is TGTGCCAGCAGTGGGTACAGGGCTGAGGAAAAACTGTTTTTT. Its protein is CASSGYRAEEKLFF.

This clone was found a few times. Other DNA sequences within the sample encode an identical CDR3. The J gene is TRBJ2-3, the V gene TRBV5-4, with TRBD2 as a possible D gene (6 bases). This CDR3 region has 16 residues. Germline V gene data show CDR1 as SGHNT and CDR2 as YYREEE (reference sequence). V was pared by 4 bases and J by 6 bases, with 21 bases between. CDR3 DNA: TGTGCCAGCAGCCAATGGGGAGGCAGGAGTCGGGATACGCAGTATTTT. Amino acids: CASSQWGGRSRDTQYF.

The chain employs TRBV6-6 and TRBJ1-2; 8 bases fit TRBD1. From germline, CDR1 is MNHNY and CDR2 SVGAGI (reference sequence). The CDR3 is made up of 13 amino acids. Losses at the gene ends were 6 bases for V and 6 bases for J; bases not matched to a gene: 6. The CDR3 bases are TGTGCCAGCAGATCTACAGGGGGGCATGGCTACACCTTC. It encodes CASRSTGGHGYTF.

The chain combines TRBV7-2 with TRBJ1-6; 9 bases are a match to TRBD1. V was pared by 6 bases and J by 7 bases, with 7 bases of the junction left unmatched. This CDR3 is 15 amino acids long. CDR1 SGHTA and CDR2 FQGNSA come from the germline V gene. CDR3 region: CASSGGTGINSPLHF. The CDR3 region has the DNA TGTGCCAGCAGTGGGGGGACAGGGATAAATTCACCCCTCCACTTT. The full variable domain, with the rest looked up from reference TRBV7-2 and TRBJ1-6, is GAGVSQSPSNKVTEKGKDVELRCDPISGHTALYWYRQSLGQGLEFLIYFQGNSAPDKSGLPSDRFSAERTGGSVSTLTIQRTQQEDSAVYLCASSGGTGINSPLHFGNGTRLTVT.

The gene calls are TRBV10-3 and TRBJ2-3; D gene ambiguous. Germline V CDR1 and CDR2: ENHRY, SYGVKD. V lost 10 bases, J lost 5 bases, and 16 bases lay in between. The CDR3 consists of 13 residues. The chain's CDR3 is CATTPSDEDTQYF. CDR3 nucleotide sequence: TGTGCCACGACTCCGAGTGATGAAGATACGCAGTATTTT.

The chain combines TRBV27 with TRBJ1-2, with 12 bases matching TRBD1. V gave up 6 bases and J gave up 7 bases; unmatched junction bases: 9. CDR3 size: 15 residues. Germline V gene data show CDR1 as MNHEY and CDR2 as SMNVEV (reference sequence). This CDR3 is CASRELGQGAGGYTF. The CDR3 DNA reads TGTGCCAGCAGGGAACTGGGACAGGGGGCTGGTGGCTACACCTTC.

This sequence joins TRBV2 and TRBJ1-5, with D uncertain. CDR1 is SNHLY and CDR2 is FYNNEI in the germline V gene. Trimming removed 2 bases from V and 0 bases from J, with 8 bases in between. CDR3 length: 15 amino acids. CDR3 sequence (DNA): TGTGCCAGCAGTGAAAGCCGGTATAGCAATCAGCCCCAGCATTTT. This codes for CASSESRYSNQPQHF.

This clone was found a few times. This chain connects TRBV5-1 to TRBJ1-4; 8 positions match TRBD1. The junction had 9 bases not matched to a gene; V was cut back by 4 bases and J by 7 bases. This CDR3 is built from 15 residues. Germline V gives CDR1 SGHRS, CDR2 YFSETQ. CDR3 DNA: TGCGCCAGCAGCCCGACGGGACAGGCCCCTGAAAAACTGTTTTTT. Translation: CASSPTGQAPEKLFF.

The chain carries TRBV5-1 and TRBJ2-5; TRBD1 matches 10 bases. Germline CDR1 reads SGHRS; CDR2 reads YFSETQ. This CDR3 is built from 16 residues. With 0 bases clipped from V and 5 bases from J, the junction kept 7 bases outside the gene matches. The CDR3 DNA follows: TGCGCCAGCAGCTTGGGTGACAGGGGGCCGAGTGAGACCCAGTACTTC. Amino acids: CASSLGDRGPSETQYF.

This clone was recorded once. The chain joins TRBV6-5 to TRBJ1-2; possible D gene TRBD1, 5 bases. V lost 6 bases, J lost 13 bases, and 15 bases lay in between. CDR3 size: 11 residues. Germline CDR1 reads MNHEY; CDR2 reads SVGAGI. The CDR3 DNA is TGTGCCAGCAGATCCTACCTGACAGTCACCTTC. This encodes CASRSYLTVTF.

This chain connects TRBV7-2 to TRBJ1-2, with 10 bases fitting TRBD1. The CDR3 has 14 residues. V lost 5 bases to trimming and J lost 5 bases; unmatched junction nucleotides: 5. The germline V gene encodes CDR1 SGHTA and CDR2 FQGNSA. CDR3 bases: TGTGCCAGCAGCCCGGGGACAGGGGCATATGGCTACACCTTC. Encoded protein: CASSPGTGAYGYTF.

The genes are TRBV5-1 and TRBJ1-4; 12 bases match TRBD1. The CDR3 runs to 18 residues. Germline lookup yields CDR1 SGHRS and CDR2 YFSETQ. V lost 3 bases and J lost 5; bases outside the gene matches: 11. The CDR3 region is CASSSGTGGYRANEKLFF. The CDR3 DNA sequence: TGCGCCAGCAGCTCCGGGACAGGGGGCTATCGGGCGAATGAAAAACTGTTTTTT.

The chain combines TRBV27 with TRBJ2-7, with 11 bases fitting TRBD1. Germline values: CDR1 MNHEY, CDR2 SMNVEV (reference sequence). V shed 6 bases, J shed 6 bases, and the junction held 7 bases outside the gene matches. The CDR3 has 14 amino acids. CDR3 in amino acids: CASSHGTGGTEQYF. In DNA form, the CDR3 reads TGTGCCAGCAGCCACGGGACAGGGGGTACCGAGCAGTACTTC.

The chain employs TRBV10-3 and TRBJ2-7; TRBD1 might be the D (6 bases). The germline V gene encodes CDR1 ENHRY and CDR2 SYGVKD. The CDR3 has 13 residues. V was trimmed by 2 bases and J by 4 bases, leaving 9 bases between them. The CDR3 DNA reads as TGTGCCATCAGTGAGCCTGGACAGTACGAGCAGTACTTC. The encoded protein is CAISEPGQYEQYF.

The rearrangement uses TRBV7-9 and TRBJ2-6; 9 bases are shared with TRBD1. The germline CDR1 and CDR2 sequences are SEHNR and FQNEAQ (reference sequence). With V trimmed by 5 bases and J by 4 bases, 15 bases remained unmatched. The CDR3 has 19 residues. This CDR3 reads CASSPTTGTGSGGANVLTF. DNA of the CDR3: TGTGCCAGCAGCCCGACTACCGGGACAGGGAGTGGAGGGGCCAACGTCCTGACTTTC.

The J gene is TRBJ2-7, the V gene TRBV6-5; possible D gene TRBD1, 5 bases. The length of the CDR3 is 15 residues. The germline V gene has CDR1 MNHEY and CDR2 SVGAGI. V was cut by 5 bases and J by 2 bases, with 16 bases left in between. The CDR3 is CASSIGVGVTYEQYF. DNA for the CDR3: TGTGCCAGCAGTATAGGGGTAGGGGTTACCTACGAGCAGTACTTC.

This clone was recorded once. The chain combines TRBV19 with TRBJ1-6; no clear D gene. The V gene's germline CDR1 is LNHDA and CDR2 SQIVND (reference sequence). This CDR3 has 15 residues. The germline V and J ends were trimmed by 10 bases and 0 bases, with 13 bases remaining between them. CDR3 region: CATVDGSSYNSPLHF. CDR3 coding DNA: TGTGCCACAGTCGACGGGAGCTCCTATAATTCACCCCTCCACTTT.

The rearrangement uses TRBV25-1 and TRBJ1-1, with 10 bases aligning to TRBD1. The CDR3 contains 15 residues. CDR1 MGHDK and CDR2 SYGVNS come from the germline V gene. V dropped 7 bases and J dropped 6; count of bases not matched to a gene: 11. The CDR3 loop is CASTNPGQGSAEAFF. The CDR3 DNA reads as TGTGCCAGCACCAACCCGGGACAGGGGTCTGCTGAAGCTTTCTTT.

This chain joins TRBV19 and TRBJ2-5; TRBD1 matches 7 bases. The CDR3 loop spans 14 amino acids. Losses at the gene ends were 2 bases for V and 2 bases for J; bases not matched to a gene: 2. Germline V gene sequence: CDR1 LNHDA, CDR2 SQIVND (reference sequence). The CDR3 nucleotides are TGTGCCAGTAGTATAACAGGGGTACAAGAGACCCAGTACTTC. This translates into CASSITGVQETQYF.

V is TRBV19 and J is TRBJ1-2; D possibly corresponds to TRBD1 (5 bases). V lost 5 bases and J 3 bases, leaving 10 bases between the germline ends. The CDR3 spans 13 residues. CDR1 and CDR2 from the germline V gene are LNHDA and SQIVND (reference sequence). The CDR3 nucleotides are TGTGCCAGTAGTCGGGGAGGGGACTATGGCTACACCTTC. This encodes CASSRGGDYGYTF.